One and the same sample provided the 30 T cell receptor beta chains below, sequenced in a study of CD8 T cells in ankylosing spondylitis. TCRdb itself ran the 5' RACE reads through MiXCR, one entry per CDR3 protein. The sample shows hundreds of thousands of distinct CDR3 sequences, 8% to 11% of them seen only once. What was sequenced was blood, either unsorted or a sorted T cell fraction (not recorded which). Receptors were obtained from a male donor with ankylosing spondylitis or in good health (not recorded which).

This clonotype was seen ten or more times. The genes are TRBV5-1 and TRBJ2-3; D is tentatively TRBD1 or TRBD2 (6 bases each). CDR1 is SGHRS and CDR2 is YFSETQ in the germline V gene. The V and J ends lost 5 bases and 2 bases respectively, with 18 bases between them. There are 16 residues in the CDR3. CDR3: CASSMQGGGHTDTQYF. In DNA form, the CDR3 reads TGCGCCAGCAGTATGCAAGGAGGGGGGCACACAGATACGCAGTATTTT.

The chain uses TRBV3-1 and TRBJ2-1, with 9 nucleotides matching TRBD1. CDR3 length: 15 amino acids. From germline, CDR1 is LGHDT and CDR2 YNNKEL (reference sequence). The junction had 4 bases not matched to a gene; V was cut back by 0 bases and J by 7 bases. The CDR3 sequence is CASSQDRGQGNEQFF. The CDR3 bases are TGTGCCAGCAGCCAAGATCGAGGACAGGGGAATGAGCAGTTCTTC.

This clonotype occurred many times. CDR3 DNA sequence: TGTGCCAGCAGTTTAGACAGGCCACGGGGATCATATGGCTACACCTTC. Its translation is CASSLDRPRGSYGYTF. V gene TRBV12-3 or TRBV12-4 combines with J gene TRBJ1-2; perhaps TRBD1 as D (5 bases). Trimming removed 1 base at V and 5 bases at J, with 17 bases between. The length of the CDR3 is 16 residues.

This clonotype showed up just a few times. The chain links TRBV2 to TRBJ2-2; 10 bases line up with TRBD2. This CDR3 is 15 amino acids long. The ends lost 2 bases at V and 3 bases at J; junction bases unmatched: 0. Per the germline V gene, CDR1 is SNHLY and CDR2 is FYNNEI. CDR3 in amino acids: CASSETSGDTGELFF. The CDR3 DNA follows: TGTGCCAGCAGTGAAACTAGCGGGGACACCGGGGAGCTGTTTTTT.

In this sample, this clonotype turned up many times. V is TRBV5-1 and J is TRBJ2-7; 9 bases match TRBD2. Germline CDR1 reads SGHRS; CDR2 reads YFSETQ. V shed 0 bases, J shed 3 bases, and the junction held 4 bases outside the gene matches. This CDR3 comprises 15 residues. The CDR3 spells CASSLGTSEIYEQYF. CDR3 in DNA: TGCGCCAGCAGCTTGGGGACTAGCGAAATCTACGAGCAGTACTTC. The entire variable domain, with the rest obtained from reference TRBV5-1 and TRBJ2-7, is as follows: KAGVTQTPRYLIKTRGQQVTLSCSPISGHRSVSWYQQTPGQGLQFLFEYFSETQRNKGNFPGRFSGRQFSNSRSEMNVSTLELGDSALYLCASSLGTSEIYEQYFGPGTRLTVT.

This clonotype was picked up many times. The gene calls are TRBV5-1 and TRBJ2-3; 12 nucleotides match TRBD2. The CDR3 covers 15 residues. From germline, CDR1 is SGHRS and CDR2 YFSETQ. V was clipped by 7 bases and J by 3 bases; unmatched bases: 6. The CDR3 nucleotides are TGCGCCAGCCTACCTAGCGGGGGGGAAACAGATACGCAGTATTTT. Residues: CASLPSGGETDTQYF.

This clonotype was found many times. The V call is TRBV5-1, the J call TRBJ1-2; D possibly corresponds to TRBD1 (5 bases). With 7 bases removed from V and 7 bases from J, the gap between germline ends came to 17 bases. Germline CDR1 and CDR2: SGHRS and YFSETQ. The length of the CDR3 is 13 residues. The CDR3 sequence: CASQIASGTGYTF. The CDR3 nucleotides read TGCGCCAGCCAAATTGCCTCCGGGACTGGCTACACCTTC.

Many counts were recorded for this clonotype. The rearrangement joins TRBV7-9 to TRBJ2-7; the D gene is possibly TRBD2 (6 bases). V lost 6 bases and J lost 1, with 10 bases in between. This CDR3 comprises 13 residues. Germline loops: CDR1 SEHNR, CDR2 FQNEAQ (reference sequence). The CDR3 DNA follows: TGTGCCAGCAGGGGGACTGAATCCTACGAGCAGTACTTC. This sequence encodes CASRGTESYEQYF.

The table lists this clonotype with many counts. V is TRBV6-1 and J is TRBJ2-3; 8 nucleotides match TRBD2. The junction had 4 bases not matched to a gene; V was cut back by 6 bases and J by 2 bases. Germline V CDR1 and CDR2: MNHNS, SASEGT. CDR3 length equals 14 residues. The CDR3 bases are TGTGCCAGCAGACGGGGGGGTGACACAGATACGCAGTATTTT. Translated: CASRRGGDTDTQYF.

In this sample, this clonotype turned up a few times. The chain joins TRBV29-1 to TRBJ1-2; 7 bases align to TRBD1. V was pared by 5 bases and J by 4 bases, with 4 bases of the junction left unmatched. The CDR3 is 12 amino acids. In germline, CDR1 is SQVTM, CDR2 ANQGSEA. CDR3 loop: CSVQQGSYGYTF. DNA of the CDR3: TGCAGCGTTCAACAGGGGTCCTATGGCTACACCTTC.

The chain employs TRBV7-9 and TRBJ1-2, with D possibly TRBD1 on 5 matching bases. This CDR3 is built from 15 residues. Trimming stripped 5 bases from V and 3 bases from J, with 16 bases between. Looked up from germline, CDR1 is SEHNR and CDR2 is FQNEAQ (reference sequence). CDR3 residues: CASSPPSGSYYGYTF. The CDR3 DNA reads TGTGCCAGCAGCCCACCATCAGGGAGCTACTATGGCTACACCTTC. The full variable domain, in which reference TRBV7-9 and TRBJ1-2 provide the parts outside the CDR3, is DTGVSQNPRHKITKRGQNVTFRCDPISEHNRLYWYRQTLGQGPEFLTYFQNEAQLEKSRLLSDRFSAERPKGSFSTLEIQRTEQGDSAMYLCASSPPSGSYYGYTFGSGTRLTVV.

The table lists this clonotype with many counts. V gene TRBV28 combines with J gene TRBJ2-5, with D possibly matching TRBD2 (6 bases). This CDR3 is 16 amino acids long. The germline CDR1 and CDR2 sequences are MDHEN and SYDVKM. The V end lost 6 bases, the J end lost 2 bases, and 19 bases lay between the germline ends. CDR3 sequence: CASRGPGLGLQETQYF. CDR3 nucleotide sequence: TGTGCCAGCAGAGGACCGGGACTCGGACTACAAGAGACCCAGTACTTC.

This clonotype was found a few times. V is TRBV2 and J is TRBJ2-4, with D possibly being TRBD1 (5 bases). CDR3 length: 14 residues. Germline CDR1 reads SNHLY; CDR2 reads FYNNEI. V was clipped by 3 bases and J by 5 bases, with 11 bases between them. Written as DNA, the CDR3 is TGTGCCAGCAGTGACTTCACAGGAGAAAACATTCAGTACTTC. Translation gives CASSDFTGENIQYF.

The chain employs TRBV12-3 or TRBV12-4 and TRBJ2-1, with 8 bases identical to TRBD2. Trimming cost V 10 bases and J 7 bases; bases outside gene matches: 6. This CDR3 contains 12 residues. The CDR3 is CATTGRGNEQFF. In DNA form, the CDR3 reads TGTGCCACCACCGGGAGGGGGAATGAGCAGTTCTTC.

This clonotype came up many times. CDR3 in amino acids: CATSRDIRGQYF. CDR3 bases: TGTGCCACCAGCAGAGATATCAGGGGCCAGTACTTC. This chain links TRBV15 with TRBJ2-5; tentatively, D is TRBD1 (6 bases). The V end lost 0 bases, the J end lost 10 bases, and 9 bases lay between the germline ends. CDR1 and CDR2 (germline): LNHNV, YYDKDF (reference sequence). The CDR3 loop spans 12 amino acids.

J is TRBJ2-2 and V is TRBV11-2, with 10 bases aligning to TRBD1. With V trimmed by 6 bases and J by 4 bases, 14 bases remained unmatched. CDR1 is SGHAT and CDR2 is FQNNGV in the germline V gene. The CDR3 spans 18 residues. CDR3 protein: CASRFGTGVRPGTGELFF. CDR3 nucleotide sequence: TGTGCCAGCAGGTTTGGGACAGGGGTGCGCCCGGGCACCGGGGAGCTGTTTTTT.

Only a few counts were recorded for this clonotype. The chain carries TRBV5-1 and TRBJ1-1; D gene unclear. The CDR3 extends over 14 amino acids. Trimming shortened V by 2 bases and J by 3 bases, and 11 bases separated the two germline ends. Germline-derived CDR1 and CDR2 are SGHRS and YFSETQ. The CDR3 DNA reads as TGCGCCAGCAGCTTAACCCGGGCCGACACTGAAGCTTTCTTT. This gives the protein CASSLTRADTEAFF.

In its sample, this clonotype was seen many times. J is TRBJ2-7 and V is TRBV5-6; D gene unclear. V was clipped by 0 bases and J by 4 bases, with 11 bases between them. Germline loops: CDR1 SGHDT, CDR2 YYEEEE. CDR3 length equals 14 residues. The chain's CDR3 is CASSLGVSIYEQYF. CDR3 DNA sequence: TGTGCCAGCAGCTTGGGGGTCTCCATATACGAGCAGTACTTC.

This clonotype has a count of ten or more. J is TRBJ2-3 and V is TRBV12-3 or TRBV12-4; unclear D gene. Trimming took 3 bases from V and 7 from J, leaving 5 bases between them. This CDR3 spans 11 amino acids. This CDR3 is CASSFDNTQYF. DNA of the CDR3: TGTGCCAGCAGTTTCGATAATACGCAGTATTTT.

The chain uses TRBV19 and TRBJ2-5, with a tentative D call TRBD2 (6 bases). Germline V gives CDR1 LNHDA, CDR2 SQIVND (reference sequence). Trimming left V 9 bases short and J 7 bases short, with 18 bases between. This CDR3 has 13 amino acids. The CDR3 DNA reads as TGTGCCAGAACGGGGGTTTTGGGTGCGACCCAGTACTTC. Amino acid sequence: CARTGVLGATQYF.

This clonotype was observed at least ten times. CDR3 DNA: TGTGCCAGCAGCAGAGACTCCGTGTCAATCGGGATCGAGCAGTACTTC. Its translation: CASSRDSVSIGIEQYF. The chain links TRBV7-2 to TRBJ2-7, with a tentative D call TRBD2 (5 bases). Germline V lookup: CDR1 SGHTA, CDR2 FQGNSA. V lost 5 bases to trimming and J lost 6 bases, with 23 bases between them. The CDR3 covers 16 residues.

The chain links TRBV7-2 to TRBJ1-1, with unresolved D. The CDR3 runs to 14 residues. Germline V gene data show CDR1 as SGHTA and CDR2 as FQGNSA. Between the trimmed V and J ends, which lost 5 bases and 0 bases, there was a span of 10 bases. CDR3 amino acids: CASSRTTLNTEAFF. CDR3 nucleotide sequence: TGTGCCAGCAGCCGAACGACACTGAACACTGAAGCTTTCTTT. The full variable domain, in which reference TRBV7-2 and TRBJ1-1 provide the parts outside the CDR3, is GAGVSQSPSNKVTEKGKDVELRCDPISGHTALYWYRQSLGQGLEFLIYFQGNSAPDKSGLPSDRFSAERTGGSVSTLTIQRTQQEDSAVYLCASSRTTLNTEAFFGQGTRLTVV.

In its sample, this clonotype was seen many times. V is TRBV12-3 or TRBV12-4 and J is TRBJ2-5; possible D gene TRBD2, 6 bases. V was clipped by 7 bases and J by 1 base, with 13 bases between them. This CDR3 comprises 14 residues. Here the CDR3 reads CASKESGLQETQYF. DNA for the CDR3: TGTGCCAGCAAGGAGTCGGGACTCCAAGAGACCCAGTACTTC.

This clonotype was found many times. The rearrangement uses TRBV20-1 and TRBJ2-7, with a tentative D call TRBD2 (5 bases). Looked up from germline, CDR1 is DFQATT and CDR2 is SNEGSKA (reference sequence). The CDR3 has 15 residues. Trimming pared 0 bases from V and 1 base from J, leaving 13 bases between. For the CDR3, the DNA is TGCAGTGCTAGAGACCGGGAAATGCCTTCCTACGAGCAGTACTTC. This codes for CSARDREMPSYEQYF.

This chain links TRBV27 with TRBJ2-7, with TRBD1 identical over 8 bases. Germline values: CDR1 MNHEY, CDR2 SMNVEV (reference sequence). V was pared by 8 bases and J by 1 base, with 7 bases of the junction left unmatched. The CDR3 loop spans 14 amino acids. CDR3 sequence (DNA): TGTGCCAGCGGACAGGGACAGTTTTCCTACGAGCAGTACTTC. Its protein is CASGQGQFSYEQYF.

This clonotype was detected many times. The junction departs from germline at one end; a sequencing error may be responsible. The chain couples TRBV20-1 to TRBJ1-1, with D perhaps matching TRBD1 (5 bases). This CDR3 contains 13 residues. The germline V gene encodes CDR1 DFQATT and CDR2 SNEGSKA (reference sequence). The CDR3 sequence is CSARGVIFSEAFF. The CDR3 bases are TGCAGTGCGAGAGGGGTGATTTTTTCTGAAGCTTTCTTT.

The V and J genes are TRBV28 and TRBJ2-5; D is unresolved. CDR3 length: 16 amino acids. The ends were cut back, 6 bases at V and 5 bases at J, with 22 bases in the middle. Germline CDR1 and CDR2: MDHEN and SYDVKM. The chain's CDR3 is CASSIPGRKRKETQYF. CDR3 DNA sequence: TGTGCCAGCAGCATACCCGGACGAAAGAGGAAGGAGACCCAGTACTTC.

This clonotype was seen many times. The genes are TRBV11-2 and TRBJ2-3; 10 bases match TRBD2. The J segment lost 0 bases and the V segment lost 3 bases, leaving 6 bases of the junction unmatched. Germline lookup yields CDR1 SGHAT and CDR2 FQNNGV. The CDR3 totals 17 residues. The CDR3 reads CASSFTLAGSSTDTQYF. The CDR3 coding sequence is TGTGCCAGCAGCTTCACACTAGCGGGGAGTAGCACAGATACGCAGTATTTT.

This sequence joins TRBV6-1 and TRBJ2-5; possibly TRBD1 for D (5 bases). The CDR3 sequence is 13 residues long. Germline-derived CDR1 and CDR2 are MNHNS and SASEGT. Trimming took off 8 bases at V and 5 bases at J, with 15 bases between the two ends. The CDR3 here is CASRDSVRETQYF. CDR3 in DNA: TGTGCCAGCCGAGACAGTGTGAGGGAGACCCAGTACTTC.

This clonotype was counted many times. The CDR3 sequence is CASSLAEGAYNEQFF. CDR3 bases: TGCGCCAGCAGCTTGGCCGAGGGAGCCTACAATGAGCAGTTCTTC. The chain employs TRBV5-1 and TRBJ2-1, with D possibly being TRBD2 (5 bases). This CDR3 has 15 residues. Germline V gene data show CDR1 as SGHRS and CDR2 as YFSETQ. Trimming took off 0 bases at V and 2 bases at J, with 9 bases between the two ends.